Listed below are T cell receptor beta chains from one sample, sequenced in a study of OX40 agonist ivuxolimab in advanced cancers. Some clones are missing from TCRdb's copy, which holds only in-frame ones; the method was immunoSEQ multiplex PCR. Of 70,000 or so clones listed, about 84% were seen once; the top ten hold 9.5% to 13%. Sample: CD4+ or CD8+ T cells sorted from blood, taken in a trial of the OX40 agonist ivuxolimab. These receptors came from an adult with an advanced solid tumor such as melanoma, head and neck, liver or kidney cancer. Each CDR3 is given without its conserved first and last residue.

TRBJ1-6,TRBV27,ASSGGGQGTRSYNSPLH
TRBJ2-1,TRBV2,ASSEMGGGF
TRBJ2-3,TRBV5-1,ASSPGTSGATTDTQY
TRBJ2-5,TRBV5-6,ASSLAYSGPYQETQY
TRBJ2-1,TRBV6-1,ASSGLPSGNEQF
TRBJ2-5,TRBV4-3,ASSQEAEYQETQY
TRBJ2-5,TRBV27,ASSPSSGRRRSQETQY
TRBJ2-1,TRBV5-1,ASSRSLGLADNEQF
TRBJ2-1,TRBV19,ASSIGWISSYNEQF
TRBJ2-3,TRBV5-4,ASSTGWTSGGASTQY
TRBJ1-1,TRBV27,ASRQGITEAF
TRBJ1-2,TRBV2,ASSREQGDGYT
TRBJ2-3,TRBV25-1,ASSEYSTTDTQY
TRBJ1-1,TRBV4-2,ASSQEGQFNAEAF
TRBJ2-1,TRBV29-1,SVEVGRRFLHNEQF
TRBJ2-7,TRBV7-2,ASSLSLGDSYEQY
TRBJ1-2,TRBV7-2,ASSLKVVSYGYT
TRBJ1-2,TRBV7-9,ASSLDGLYGYT
TRBJ2-1,TRBV19,ASSAEGETYNEQF
TRBJ2-3,TRBV5-1,ASSAGTPVTDTQY
TRBJ2-2,TRBV6-5,ASSWAANTGELF
TRBJ1-2,TRBV28,ASRHDSSGYT
TRBJ1-3,TRBV10-3,AISETTASSGNTIY
TRBJ2-5,TRBV4-1,ASSQGRSGMGGTQY
TRBJ2-7,TRBV10-3,AISESKSPGRAAYEQY
TRBJ2-1,TRBV5-4,ASSSGLGVNEQF
TRBJ2-4,TRBV15,ATSRDIAAKNIQY
TRBJ2-4,TRBV30,AWSVPGVAKNIQY
TRBJ2-3,TRBV21-1,ASSISGRGDTQY
TRBJ2-4,TRBV19,ASSTPQVRRNIQY
TRBJ1-1,TRBV2,ASSDTLNTEAF
TRBJ1-3,TRBV10-3,AISTGSSGNTIY
TRBJ1-1,TRBV27,ASYRETGTLNTEAF
TRBJ2-7,TRBV30,AWSDGHQAGGPVEQY
TRBJ1-3,TRBV2,ASSVQISGNTIY
TRBJ2-4,TRBV19,ASSIVRQTGQNIQY
TRBJ2-1,TRBV4-1,ASSPRTSGYNEQF
TRBJ2-3,TRBV11-1,ASSPWTGIFTDTQY
TRBJ2-3,TRBV5-1,ASSLGVSGSADTQY
TRBJ2-6,TRBV14,ASSQGWMSSGANVLT
TRBJ2-5,TRBV27,ASSLSRDREETQY
TRBJ2-4,TRBV6-1,ASSELTGGNIQY
TRBJ2-5,TRBV25-1,ASSAMTGAEETQY
TRBJ1-1,TRBV5-1,ASSPGTQNTEAF
TRBJ1-4,TRBV4-2,ASSQGGGAGANEKLF
TRBJ2-3,TRBV19,ASREIRKTVTDTQY
TRBJ2-2,TRBV4-1,ASSGVGPGELF
TRBJ1-1,TRBV5-1,ASSSQPNRDEAF
TRBJ2-6,TRBV18,ASSEDRQNLVGANVLT
TRBJ1-1,TRBV4-1,ASSQDEGTGTEAF
TRBJ1-1,TRBV9,ASSGAGTEAF
TRBJ2-2,TRBV7-9,ASSPPTATSPGELF